Presented here are 15 T cell receptor beta chains from one specimen sequenced in a study of pediatric ulcerative colitis. The rectum was sampled with one to two pinch biopsies at colonoscopy. The data were produced by immunoSEQ multiplex PCR, yet TCRdb's version contains in-frame clones alone and is incomplete. The table shows roughly 45,000 clones, with 78% occurring only once. Sequenced sample: gut tissue. Receptors were obtained from a girl aged 5-17 years with moderate ulcerative colitis.

This chain joins TRBV19 and TRBJ2-7; 7 bases line up with TRBD2. V lost 7 bases to trimming and J lost 0 bases; unmatched junction nucleotides: 3. Germline V gene data show CDR1 as LNHDA and CDR2 as SQIVND (reference sequence). The CDR3 contains 13 residues. The CDR3 DNA reads as TGTGCCAGTACCACGGGGGGCTCCTACGAGCAGTACTTC. Amino acids: CASTTGGSYEQYF.

The gene calls are TRBV7-6 and TRBJ2-7, with D possibly matching TRBD2 (5 bases). CDR3 length: 15 residues. The V gene lost 1 base and the J gene lost 2 bases, with 12 bases spanning the gap. Germline-derived CDR1 and CDR2 are SGHVS and FNYEAQ. The CDR3, as DNA: TGTGCCAGCAGCTTAGGGTACGGGAACGCCTACGAGCAGTACTTC. It codes for CASSLGYGNAYEQYF.

This sequence joins TRBV7-6 and TRBJ2-2; TRBD1 is a possible D gene (6 bases). The V end was cut by 1 base, the J end by 5 bases, with 11 bases between. The CDR3 loop spans 15 amino acids. Germline CDR1 and CDR2: SGHVS and FNYEAQ. DNA for the CDR3: TGTGCCAGCAGCTTAGTAGGGGGTAGTACCGGGGAGCTGTTTTTT. As protein: CASSLVGGSTGELFF.

The chain carries TRBV6-6 and TRBJ1-2; D remains unclear. The germline V and J ends were trimmed by 7 bases and 1 base, with 10 bases remaining between them. CDR3 length equals 13 residues. Germline V gene lookup returns CDR1 MNHNY and CDR2 SVGAGI (reference sequence). The CDR3 protein is CASTRDLNYGYTF. Here the CDR3 DNA reads TGTGCCAGCACTCGCGACCTTAACTATGGCTACACCTTC.

In its sample, this clone was seen once. As DNA, the CDR3 is TGTGCCAGCAGCTTGGAGACAGGGGGCTTCTACGAGCAGTACTTC. Its protein product is CASSLETGGFYEQYF. The chain carries TRBV5-4 and TRBJ2-7; 10 bases fit TRBD1. In germline, CDR1 is SGHNT, CDR2 YYREEE (reference sequence). The CDR3 loop spans 15 amino acids. J gave up 3 bases and V 0 bases, and 3 bases lay outside the gene matches.

J is TRBJ2-3 and V is TRBV5-6; no clear D gene. V was pared by 0 bases and J by 2 bases, with 13 bases between. This CDR3 region has 16 residues. Germline CDR1 and CDR2: SGHDT and YYEEEE. The CDR3 DNA reads as TGTGCCAGCAGCTTGGGATTTTCTGGGATCACAGATACGCAGTATTTT. Translating it yields CASSLGFSGITDTQYF.

This clone appeared a few times. The V gene is TRBV29-1, the J gene TRBJ2-3, with 8 nucleotides matching TRBD2. With 5 bases clipped from V and 4 bases from J, the junction kept 14 bases outside the gene matches. The germline V gene has CDR1 SQVTM and CDR2 ANQGSEA. The CDR3 is 16 amino acids. CDR3 bases: TGCAGCGTTAGAAAGGGTAGCGGGATCTTATCAGATACGCAGTATTTT. This codes for CSVRKGSGILSDTQYF.

The rearrangement links TRBV7-2 to TRBJ2-7; 7 bases fit TRBD1. This CDR3 has 16 residues. Trimming removed 5 bases from V and 0 bases from J; junction bases left unmatched: 10. CDR1 SGHTA and CDR2 FQGNSA come from the germline V gene. Here the CDR3 reads CASSLGTATSSYEQYF. The CDR3 bases are TGTGCCAGCAGCCTCGGGACAGCAACCAGCTCCTACGAGCAGTACTTC.

The chain recombines TRBV6-1 with TRBJ1-2; D not certain. Germline loops: CDR1 MNHNS, CDR2 SASEGT. V was clipped by 3 bases and J by 2 bases, with 4 bases between them. The CDR3 is made up of 12 amino acids. This chain's CDR3 is CASSDRNYGYTF. The CDR3 nucleotides are TGTGCCAGCAGTGACAGAAACTATGGCTACACCTTC.

This sequence joins TRBV6-1 and TRBJ1-1; maybe TRBD1 (5 bases). This CDR3 is built from 13 residues. Germline V lookup: CDR1 MNHNS, CDR2 SASEGT. V was pared by 4 bases and J by 10 bases, with 16 bases between. The CDR3 spells CASSVKGMRAAFF. The DNA of the CDR3 is TGTGCCAGCAGTGTTAAGGGGATGCGGGCAGCTTTCTTT.

As concerns this clone: Compared with germline, one end of the junction differs, possibly owing to a read error. This chain links TRBV11-2 with TRBJ2-4; 11 bases map to TRBD1. Germline CDR1 SGHAT, CDR2 FQNNGV. This CDR3 contains 19 residues. CDR3 sequence: CASSIDPGQGEPAKNIQYF. As DNA, the CDR3 is TGTGCCAGCAGCATAGACCCGGGACAGGGGGAACCAGCCAAAAACATTCAGTACTTC.

The chain has TRBV5-8 and TRBJ2-3, with D possibly being TRBD2 (5 bases). Germline-derived CDR1 and CDR2 are SGHTS and YDEGEE. CDR3 length equals 15 residues. Deletions cut 3 bases from V and 1 base from J, with 12 bases between. In DNA, the CDR3 is TGTGCCAGCAGCTGGAGAGGGTTGGGCACAGATACGCAGTATTTT. It yields the protein CASSWRGLGTDTQYF. Full variable domain (missing parts from reference TRBV5-8 and TRBJ2-3): EAGVTQSPTHLIKTRGQQATLRCSPISGHTSVYWYQQALGLGLQFLLWYDEGEERNRGNFPPRFSGRQFPNYSSELNVNALELEDSALYLCASSWRGLGTDTQYFGPGTRLTVL.

A remark on this clone: Other DNA sequences of this sample code for an identical CDR3. The chain joins TRBV7-9 to TRBJ2-7; a weak D match, TRBD2 (5 bases). CDR3 length: 14 residues. V was trimmed by 3 bases and J by 0 bases, leaving 9 bases between them. Germline V gene sequence: CDR1 SEHNR, CDR2 FQNEAQ (reference sequence). CDR3 sequence: CASSLGVSSYEQYF. The CDR3 DNA reads as TGTGCCAGCAGCTTGGGAGTTTCCTCCTACGAGCAGTACTTC.

The chain uses TRBV18 and TRBJ2-5, with D possibly being TRBD2 (6 bases). The CDR3 is 15 residues long. CDR1 is KGHSH, CDR2 LQKENI, per germline. V was cut by 0 bases and J by 5 bases, with 13 bases left in between. In DNA, the CDR3 is TGTGCCAGCTCACCACCTATTGGAGGGCGCGAGACCCAGTACTTC. Its translation is CASSPPIGGRETQYF.

V is TRBV19 and J is TRBJ2-5; 7 nucleotides match TRBD2. With V trimmed by 9 bases and J by 1 base, 5 bases remained unmatched. The germline gives CDR1 LNHDA, CDR2 SQIVND (reference sequence). This CDR3 is built from 13 residues. In DNA, the CDR3 is TGTGCCAGCGGCGGCGGGGGCCAAGAGACCCAGTACTTC. It is translated as CASGGGGQETQYF.